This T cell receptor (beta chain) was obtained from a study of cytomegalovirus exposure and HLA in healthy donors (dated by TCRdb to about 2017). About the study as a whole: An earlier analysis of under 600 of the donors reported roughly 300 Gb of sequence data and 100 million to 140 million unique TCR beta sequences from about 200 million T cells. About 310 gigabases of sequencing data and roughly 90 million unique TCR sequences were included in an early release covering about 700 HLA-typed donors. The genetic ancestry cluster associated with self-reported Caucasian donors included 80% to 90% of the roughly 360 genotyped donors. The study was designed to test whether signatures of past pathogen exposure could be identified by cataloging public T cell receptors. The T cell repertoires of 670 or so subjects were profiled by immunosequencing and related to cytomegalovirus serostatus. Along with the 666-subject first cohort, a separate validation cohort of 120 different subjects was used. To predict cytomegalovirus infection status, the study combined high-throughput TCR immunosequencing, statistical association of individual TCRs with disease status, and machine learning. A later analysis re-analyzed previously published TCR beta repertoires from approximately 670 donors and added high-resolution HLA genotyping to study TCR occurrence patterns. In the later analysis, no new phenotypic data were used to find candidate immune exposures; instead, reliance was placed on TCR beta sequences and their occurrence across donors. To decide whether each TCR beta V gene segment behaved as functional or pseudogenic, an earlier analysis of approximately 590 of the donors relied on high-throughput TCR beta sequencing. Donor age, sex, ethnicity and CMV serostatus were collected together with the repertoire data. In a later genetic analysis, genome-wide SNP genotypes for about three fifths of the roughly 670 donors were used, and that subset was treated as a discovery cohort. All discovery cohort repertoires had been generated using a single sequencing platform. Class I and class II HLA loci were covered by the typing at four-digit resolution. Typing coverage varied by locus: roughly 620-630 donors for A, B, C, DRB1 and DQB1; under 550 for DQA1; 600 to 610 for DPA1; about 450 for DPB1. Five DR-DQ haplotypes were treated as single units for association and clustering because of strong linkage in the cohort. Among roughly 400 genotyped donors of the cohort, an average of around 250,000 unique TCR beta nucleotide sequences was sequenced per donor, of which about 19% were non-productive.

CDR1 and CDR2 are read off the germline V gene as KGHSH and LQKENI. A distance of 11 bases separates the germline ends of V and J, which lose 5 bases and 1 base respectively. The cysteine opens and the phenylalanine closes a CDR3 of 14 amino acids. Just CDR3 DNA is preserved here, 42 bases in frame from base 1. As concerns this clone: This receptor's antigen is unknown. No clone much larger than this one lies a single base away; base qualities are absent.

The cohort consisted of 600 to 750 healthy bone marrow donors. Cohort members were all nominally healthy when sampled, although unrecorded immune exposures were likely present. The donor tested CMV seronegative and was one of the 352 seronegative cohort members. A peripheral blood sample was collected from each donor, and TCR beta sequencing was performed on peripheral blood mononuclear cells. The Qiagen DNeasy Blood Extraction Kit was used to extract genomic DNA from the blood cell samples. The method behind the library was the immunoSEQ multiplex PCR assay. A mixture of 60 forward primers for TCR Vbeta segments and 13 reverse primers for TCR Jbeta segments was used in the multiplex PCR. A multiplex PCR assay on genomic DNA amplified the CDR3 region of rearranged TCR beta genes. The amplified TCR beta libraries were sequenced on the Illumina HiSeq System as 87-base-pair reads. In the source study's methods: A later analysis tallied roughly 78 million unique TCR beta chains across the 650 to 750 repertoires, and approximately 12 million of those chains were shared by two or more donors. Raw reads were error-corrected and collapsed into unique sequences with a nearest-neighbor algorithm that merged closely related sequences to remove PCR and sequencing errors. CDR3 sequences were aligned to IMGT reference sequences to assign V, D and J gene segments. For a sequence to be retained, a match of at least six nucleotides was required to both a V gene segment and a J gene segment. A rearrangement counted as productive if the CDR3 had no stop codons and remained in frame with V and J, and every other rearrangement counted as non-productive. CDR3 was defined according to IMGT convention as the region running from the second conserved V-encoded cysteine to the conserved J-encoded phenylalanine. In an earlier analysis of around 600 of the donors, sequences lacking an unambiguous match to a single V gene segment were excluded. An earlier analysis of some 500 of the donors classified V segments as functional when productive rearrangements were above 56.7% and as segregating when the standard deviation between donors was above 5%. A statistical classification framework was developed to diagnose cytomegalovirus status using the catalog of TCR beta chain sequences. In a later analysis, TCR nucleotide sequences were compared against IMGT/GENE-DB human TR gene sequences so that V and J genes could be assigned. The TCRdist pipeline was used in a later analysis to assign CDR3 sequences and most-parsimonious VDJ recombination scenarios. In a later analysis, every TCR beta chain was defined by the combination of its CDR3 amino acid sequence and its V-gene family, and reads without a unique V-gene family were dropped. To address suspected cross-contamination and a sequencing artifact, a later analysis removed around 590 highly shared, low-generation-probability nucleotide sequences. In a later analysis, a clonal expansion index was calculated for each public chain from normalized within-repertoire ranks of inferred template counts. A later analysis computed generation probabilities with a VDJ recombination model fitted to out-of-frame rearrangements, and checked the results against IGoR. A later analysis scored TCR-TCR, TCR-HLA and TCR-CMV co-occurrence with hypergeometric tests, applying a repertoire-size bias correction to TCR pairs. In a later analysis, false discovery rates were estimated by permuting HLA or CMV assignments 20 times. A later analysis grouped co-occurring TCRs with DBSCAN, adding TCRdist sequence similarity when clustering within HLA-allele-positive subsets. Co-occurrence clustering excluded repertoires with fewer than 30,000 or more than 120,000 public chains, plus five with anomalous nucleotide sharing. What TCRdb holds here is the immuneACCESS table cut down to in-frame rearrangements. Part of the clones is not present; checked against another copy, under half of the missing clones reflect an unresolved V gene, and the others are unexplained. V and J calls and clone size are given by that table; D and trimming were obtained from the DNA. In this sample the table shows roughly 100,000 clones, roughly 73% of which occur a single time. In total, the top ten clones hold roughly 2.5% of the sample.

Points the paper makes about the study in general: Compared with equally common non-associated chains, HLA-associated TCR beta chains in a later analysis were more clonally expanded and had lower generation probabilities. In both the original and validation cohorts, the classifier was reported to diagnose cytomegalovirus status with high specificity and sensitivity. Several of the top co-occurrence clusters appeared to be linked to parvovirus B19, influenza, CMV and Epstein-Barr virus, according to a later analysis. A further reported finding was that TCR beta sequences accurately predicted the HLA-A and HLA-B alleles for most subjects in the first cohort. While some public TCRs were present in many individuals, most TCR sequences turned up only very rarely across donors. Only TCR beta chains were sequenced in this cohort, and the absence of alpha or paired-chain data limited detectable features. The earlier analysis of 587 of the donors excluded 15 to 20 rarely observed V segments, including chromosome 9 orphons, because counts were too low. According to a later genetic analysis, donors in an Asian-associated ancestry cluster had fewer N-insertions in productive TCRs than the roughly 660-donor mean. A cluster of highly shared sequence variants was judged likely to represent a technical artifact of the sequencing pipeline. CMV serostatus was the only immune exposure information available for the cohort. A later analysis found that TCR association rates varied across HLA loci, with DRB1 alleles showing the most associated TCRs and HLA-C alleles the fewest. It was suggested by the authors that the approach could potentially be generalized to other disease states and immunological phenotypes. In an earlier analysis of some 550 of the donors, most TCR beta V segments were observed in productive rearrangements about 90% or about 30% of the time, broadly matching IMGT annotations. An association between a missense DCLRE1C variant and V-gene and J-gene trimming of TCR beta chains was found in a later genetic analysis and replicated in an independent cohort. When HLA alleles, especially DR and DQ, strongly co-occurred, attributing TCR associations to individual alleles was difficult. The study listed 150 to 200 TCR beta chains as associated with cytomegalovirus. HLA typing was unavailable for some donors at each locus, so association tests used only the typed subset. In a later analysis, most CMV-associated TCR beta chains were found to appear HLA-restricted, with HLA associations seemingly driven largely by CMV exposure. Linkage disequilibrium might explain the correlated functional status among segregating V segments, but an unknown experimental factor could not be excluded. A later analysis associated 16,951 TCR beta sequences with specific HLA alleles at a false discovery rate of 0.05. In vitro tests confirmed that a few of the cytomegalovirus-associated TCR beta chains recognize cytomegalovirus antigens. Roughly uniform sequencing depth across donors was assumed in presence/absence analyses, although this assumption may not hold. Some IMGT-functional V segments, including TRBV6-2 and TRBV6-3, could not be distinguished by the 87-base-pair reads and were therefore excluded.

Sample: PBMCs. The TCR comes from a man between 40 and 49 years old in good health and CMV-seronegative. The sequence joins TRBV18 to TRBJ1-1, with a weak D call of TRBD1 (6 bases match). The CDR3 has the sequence CASSKTGKNTEAFF. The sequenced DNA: TGTGCCAGCTCAAAGACAGGAAAGAACACTGAAGCTTTCTTT.